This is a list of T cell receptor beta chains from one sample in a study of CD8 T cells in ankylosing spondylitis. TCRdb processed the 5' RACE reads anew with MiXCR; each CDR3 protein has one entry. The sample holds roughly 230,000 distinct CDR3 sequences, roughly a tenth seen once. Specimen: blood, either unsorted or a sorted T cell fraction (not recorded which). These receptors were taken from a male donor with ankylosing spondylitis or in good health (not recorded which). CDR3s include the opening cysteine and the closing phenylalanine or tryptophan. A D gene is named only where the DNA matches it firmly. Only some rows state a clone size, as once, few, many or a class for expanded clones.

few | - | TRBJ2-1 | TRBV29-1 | CSVEGGGWDNEQFF | TGCAGCGTTGAAGGAGGTGGATGGGACAATGAGCAGTTCTTC
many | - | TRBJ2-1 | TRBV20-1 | CSARRAVSYNEQFF | TGCAGTGCTAGGCGAGCGGTCTCCTACAATGAGCAGTTCTTC
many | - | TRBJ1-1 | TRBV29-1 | CSVSKGGDTEAFF | TGCAGCGTTTCCAAGGGGGGGGACACTGAAGCTTTCTTT
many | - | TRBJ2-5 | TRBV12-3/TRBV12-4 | CASNPGTAQETQYF | TGTGCCAGCAACCCCGGGACGGCCCAAGAGACCCAGTACTTC
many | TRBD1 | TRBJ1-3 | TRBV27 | CASRTGRDTIYF | TGTGCCAGCCGGACAGGGCGGGACACCATATATTTT
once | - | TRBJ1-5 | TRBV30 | CAWSTGTDSNQPQHF | TGTGCCTGGAGTACCGGGACCGATAGCAATCAGCCCCAGCATTTT
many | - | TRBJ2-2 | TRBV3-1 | CASSSFSLTGELFF | TGTGCCAGCAGCTCTTTTTCCCTCACCGGGGAGCTGTTTTTT
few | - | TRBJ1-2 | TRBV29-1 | CSVTRTDRDIGYGYTF | TGCAGCGTAACACGGACGGATAGGGACATAGGGTATGGCTACACCTTC
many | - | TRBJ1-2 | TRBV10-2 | CASSFSAGTSYGYTF | TGCGCCAGCAGTTTCTCAGCCGGGACCAGCTATGGCTACACCTTC
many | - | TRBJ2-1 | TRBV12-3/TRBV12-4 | CASSNAGTYNEQFF | TGTGCCAGCTCCAACGCCGGCACCTACAATGAGCAGTTCTTC
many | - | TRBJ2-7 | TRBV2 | CASAQWGAYEQYF | TGTGCCAGCGCCCAATGGGGGGCCTACGAGCAGTACTTC
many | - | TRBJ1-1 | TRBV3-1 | CASSFGQLNTEAFF | TGTGCCAGCAGCTTCGGACAGCTGAACACTGAAGCTTTCTTT
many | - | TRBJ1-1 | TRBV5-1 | CASSLAGQGEAFF | TGCGCCAGCAGCTTGGCCGGACAAGGAGAAGCTTTCTTT
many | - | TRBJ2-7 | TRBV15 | CATSVTGDGGYEQYF | TGTGCCACCAGCGTAACAGGAGACGGAGGCTACGAGCAGTACTTC
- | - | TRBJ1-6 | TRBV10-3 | CAIGEFEYSPLHF | TGTGCCATCGGGGAATTTGAATATTCACCCCTCCACTTT
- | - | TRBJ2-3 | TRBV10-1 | CASSDRGYTDTQYF | TGCGCCAGCAGTGATAGGGGATACACAGATACGCAGTATTTT
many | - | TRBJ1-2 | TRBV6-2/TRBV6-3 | CASSYPPRPNAHYGYTF | TGTGCCAGCAGTTACCCCCCGCGACCCAACGCGCACTATGGCTACACCTTC
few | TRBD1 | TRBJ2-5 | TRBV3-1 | CASSHPGGAETQYF | TGTGCCAGCAGCCATCCAGGGGGCGCGGAGACCCAGTACTTC
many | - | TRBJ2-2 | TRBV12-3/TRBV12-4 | CASSFLGGRTGELFF | TGTGCCAGCAGTTTTCTAGGGGGGCGCACCGGGGAGCTGTTTTTT
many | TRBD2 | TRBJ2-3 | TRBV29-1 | CSVDSGGSADTQYF | TGCAGCGTTGACTCCGGCGGGAGCGCAGATACGCAGTATTTT
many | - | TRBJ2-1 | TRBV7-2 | CASSLRLVNNEQFF | TGTGCCAGCAGCTTAAGGCTAGTGAACAATGAGCAGTTCTTC
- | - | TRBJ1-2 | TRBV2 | CASSESRMLGSYGYTF | TGTGCCAGCAGTGAATCCCGGATGCTGGGTTCCTATGGCTACACCTTC
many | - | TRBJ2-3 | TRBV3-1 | CASSLDLPSTDTQYF | TGTGCCAGCAGCTTAGATCTCCCTAGCACAGATACGCAGTATTTT
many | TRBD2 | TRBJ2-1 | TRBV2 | CASSEFPLAGRANEQFF | TGTGCCAGCAGTGAATTTCCGCTAGCGGGAAGGGCTAATGAGCAGTTCTTC
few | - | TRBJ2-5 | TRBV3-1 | CASSQEEETQYF | TGTGCCAGCAGCCAAGAGGAAGAGACCCAGTACTTC
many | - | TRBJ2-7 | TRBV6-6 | CASPPEGEQYF | TGTGCCAGCCCTCCGGAGGGAGAGCAGTACTTC
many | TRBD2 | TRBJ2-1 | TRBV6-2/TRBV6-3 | CASRKLAGGEQFF | TGTGCCAGCAGGAAACTAGCGGGTGGCGAGCAGTTCTTC
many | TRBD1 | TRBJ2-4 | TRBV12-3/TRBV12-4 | CASSPQGLAKNIQYF | TGTGCCAGCAGTCCACAGGGGCTAGCCAAAAACATTCAGTACTTC
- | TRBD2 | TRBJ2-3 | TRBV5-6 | CASSFPTSGGQDTQYF | TGTGCCAGCAGCTTCCCGACTAGCGGGGGACAAGATACGCAGTATTTT
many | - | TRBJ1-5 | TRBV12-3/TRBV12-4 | CASSLKGQPQHF | TGTGCCAGCAGTTTAAAGGGCCAGCCCCAGCATTTT
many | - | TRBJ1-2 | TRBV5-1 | CASSLVLGAQDYGYTF | TGCGCCAGCAGCTTGGTCTTAGGAGCGCAGGACTATGGCTACACCTTC
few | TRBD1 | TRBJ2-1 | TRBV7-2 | CASSLLGTGTLEQFF | TGTGCCAGCAGCTTACTCGGGACAGGGACTCTTGAGCAGTTCTTC
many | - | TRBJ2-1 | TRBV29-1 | CSVELTYNEQFF | TGCAGCGTTGAACTTACCTACAATGAGCAGTTCTTC
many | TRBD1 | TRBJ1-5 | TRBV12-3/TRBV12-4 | CASSPRQGGQPQHF | TGTGCCAGCAGCCCTCGACAGGGTGGTCAGCCCCAGCATTTT
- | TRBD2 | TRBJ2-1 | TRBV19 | CASKEREGTYNEQFF | TGTGCCAGTAAGGAGCGGGAGGGAACTTACAATGAGCAGTTCTTC
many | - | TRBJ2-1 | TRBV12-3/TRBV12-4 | CASSFRVPSGDEQFF | TGTGCCAGCAGTTTTAGAGTCCCCTCGGGGGATGAGCAGTTCTTC
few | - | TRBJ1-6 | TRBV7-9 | CASSSLGIRGNSPLHF | TGTGCCAGCAGCTCGCTTGGTATCAGGGGTAATTCACCCCTCCACTTT
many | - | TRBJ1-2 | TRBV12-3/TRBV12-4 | CASSFEGRGGYTF | TGTGCCAGCAGTTTCGAAGGGCGTGGGGGCTACACCTTC
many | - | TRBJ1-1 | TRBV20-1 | CSARGEGEAFF | TGCAGTGCTAGAGGAGAGGGGGAAGCTTTCTTT
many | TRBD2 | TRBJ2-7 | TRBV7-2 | CASSLRTSPNLSEQYF | TGTGCCAGCAGCCTTCGGACTAGCCCCAACCTCTCCGAGCAGTACTTC
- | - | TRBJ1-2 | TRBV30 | CAWRGNLVYGYTF | TGTGCCTGGAGAGGGAATCTAGTCTATGGCTACACCTTC
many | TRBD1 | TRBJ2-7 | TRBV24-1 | CATSDVRDREAYEQYF | TGTGCCACCAGTGATGTCCGGGACAGGGAAGCCTACGAGCAGTACTTC
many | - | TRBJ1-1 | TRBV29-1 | CSASLNTEAFF | TGCAGCGCTTCCCTGAACACTGAAGCTTTCTTT
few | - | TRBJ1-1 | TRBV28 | CASSSGTRAEAFF | TGTGCCAGCAGTTCGGGTACCCGGGCTGAAGCTTTCTTT
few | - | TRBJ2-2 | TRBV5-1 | CASSLTVGSGELFF | TGCGCCAGCAGCTTGACGGTGGGCTCCGGGGAGCTGTTTTTT
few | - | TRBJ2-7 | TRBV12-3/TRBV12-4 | CASSQMGSGGEQYF | TGTGCCAGCAGCCAAATGGGGTCCGGTGGAGAGCAGTACTTC
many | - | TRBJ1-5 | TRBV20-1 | CSAREGARGPQHF | TGCAGTGCTAGAGAGGGGGCCCGCGGGCCCCAGCATTTT
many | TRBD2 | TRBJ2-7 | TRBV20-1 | CSARLSGRRNNEQYF | TGCAGTGCTAGACTTAGCGGGAGAAGAAATAACGAGCAGTACTTC